This T cell receptor beta chain stems from a study of OX40 agonist ivuxolimab in advanced cancers. Study in general: While on treatment, patients had intravenous ivuxolimab at 0.01 to 10 mg/kg every 2 weeks.

Looked up from germline, CDR1 is GTSNPN and CDR2 is SVGIG (reference sequence). CDR3 length: 13 amino acids. The ends were cut back, 4 bases at V and 0 bases at J, with 9 bases in the middle. The assay was immunoSEQ multiplex PCR, and TCRdb's table has in-frame clones only and misses some. The table includes more than 35,000 clones, 70% to 90% detected once. The genes are TRBV30 and TRBJ1-1, with unresolved D. Sequenced material: CD4+ or CD8+ T cells sorted from blood, taken in a trial of the OX40 agonist ivuxolimab. The sequence derives from an adult with an advanced solid tumor such as melanoma, head and neck, liver or kidney cancer. The CDR3 sequence is CAWTPGLNTEAFF. Here the CDR3 DNA reads TGTGCCTGGACCCCGGGCTTGAACACTGAAGCTTTCTTT.